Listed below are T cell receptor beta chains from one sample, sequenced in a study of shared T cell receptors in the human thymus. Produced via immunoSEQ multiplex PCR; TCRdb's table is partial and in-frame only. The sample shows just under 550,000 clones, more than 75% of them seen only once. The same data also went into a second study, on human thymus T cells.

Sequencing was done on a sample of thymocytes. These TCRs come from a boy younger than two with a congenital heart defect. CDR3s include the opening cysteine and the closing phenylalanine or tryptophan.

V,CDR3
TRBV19,CASSWTSGNEYEQYF
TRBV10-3,CAISGGPSGNQPQHF
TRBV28,CASSLPRDTSYEQYF
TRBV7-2,CASSLGAGIGYEQYF
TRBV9,CASSPRVVYTIYF
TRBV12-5,CASGLLAGGHNEQFF
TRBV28,CASSLVGGGRDTQYF
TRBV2,CASSGAGGRNEQFF
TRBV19,CASRGDTEAFF
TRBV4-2,CASSPKTGNLSGNTIYF
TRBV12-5,CASGWVQGRAYNEQFF
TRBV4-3,CASSQESGGTDTQYF
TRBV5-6,CASSSLTFGLTYEQYF
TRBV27,CASSSSGTGGPGLAGEPFYNEQFF
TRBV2,CASRAGTSGLEDTQYF
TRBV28,CASSIQGAQETQYF
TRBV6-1,CASSAGLGQNYWIETQYF
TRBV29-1,CSVPHPQVPPNTGELFF
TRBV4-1,CASSQVGLAGLQETQYF
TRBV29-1,CSVGTGGDQPQHF
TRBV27,CATGTGWRNQPQHF
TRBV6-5,CASSPRQGDTEAFF
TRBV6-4,CASSDPRLAISYEQYF
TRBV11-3,CASSLGQNEQFF